This T cell receptor (beta chain) was obtained from a study of STAT5B mutations in CD4+ large granular lymphocyte leukemia. On the study more broadly: CD8+ depletion followed by anti-CD4 microbead selection was applied to cryopreserved cells.

Depending on availability, patient cells were bead-separated fractions or unselected PBMC. CDR1 is MNHEY, CDR2 SVGAGI, per germline. The CDR3 contains 15 residues. The J segment lost 6 bases and the V segment lost 6 bases, leaving 8 bases of the junction unmatched. Sequencing used immunoSEQ multiplex PCR; TCRdb keeps in-frame clones, though not all of them. The sample holds under 3,500 clones; roughly 78% are singletons and the top ten take around 90%. This chain uses TRBV6-5 with TRBJ2-1; 10 nucleotides match TRBD2. This sequence was found in a woman aged 70-85 years with CD4+ T-cell large granular lymphocyte leukemia. Sequencing used PBMCs. CDR3 nucleotide sequence: TGTGCCAGCAGAGAGGGACTAGCGAGAATCAATGAGCAGTTCTTC. The encoded protein is CASREGLARINEQFF.